Listed below are T cell receptor beta chains from one sample, sequenced in a study of blood T cell repertoires in COVID-19. Clones were read by immunoSEQ multiplex PCR, and TCRdb kept only the in-frame ones, dropping some. Of roughly 300,000 clones in the sample, 80% to 90% were seen once. The sample taken for sequencing was PBMCs or T cells enriched from blood (not recorded which). All receptors derive from a man aged 25 to 45 who had recovered from COVID-19. CDR3s include the opening cysteine and the closing phenylalanine or tryptophan. D genes are given only for firm matches. Size tells how often a clone was seen (once, few, many) or the class of an expanded clone, and some rows leave it out.

D gene: .; V gene: TRBV10-2; clone size: .; J gene: TRBJ1-1; CDR3 protein: CASMQEQGVTEAFF; CDR3 DNA: TGCGCCAGCATGCAAGAACAGGGAGTAACTGAAGCTTTCTTT
D gene: .; V gene: TRBV30; clone size: .; J gene: TRBJ2-3; CDR3 protein: CAWRWGRGSTDTQYF; CDR3 DNA: TGTGCCTGGAGATGGGGCAGGGGAAGCACAGATACGCAGTATTTT
D gene: .; V gene: TRBV28; clone size: few; J gene: TRBJ1-3; CDR3 protein: CASSYAGPGNTIYF; CDR3 DNA: TGTGCCAGCAGTTATGCAGGGCCCGGAAACACCATATATTTT
D gene: TRBD2; V gene: TRBV5-6; clone size: .; J gene: TRBJ2-3; CDR3 protein: CASSYSGGRADTQYF; CDR3 DNA: TGTGCCAGCAGCTATAGCGGGGGACGGGCAGATACGCAGTATTTT
D gene: .; V gene: TRBV24-1; clone size: .; J gene: TRBJ1-5; CDR3 protein: CATRKGGEQPQHF; CDR3 DNA: TGTGCCACCAGGAAGGGAGGCGAACAGCCCCAGCATTTT
D gene: .; V gene: TRBV7-2; clone size: .; J gene: TRBJ1-6; CDR3 protein: CASSLIHSRNSPLHF; CDR3 DNA: TGTGCCAGCAGCTTAATCCACAGCCGTAATTCACCCCTCCACTTT
D gene: .; V gene: TRBV6-5; clone size: .; J gene: TRBJ1-5; CDR3 protein: CASSRASSNQPQHF; CDR3 DNA: TGTGCCAGCAGCCGAGCGTCTAGCAATCAGCCCCAGCATTTT
D gene: TRBD1; V gene: TRBV5-1; clone size: .; J gene: TRBJ1-3; CDR3 protein: CASRTDRASGNTIYF; CDR3 DNA: TGCGCCAGCAGAACCGACAGGGCGTCGGGAAACACCATATATTTT
D gene: TRBD2; V gene: TRBV19; clone size: .; J gene: TRBJ2-7; CDR3 protein: CASSIDGTSLSYEQYF; CDR3 DNA: TGTGCCAGTAGTATAGATGGGACTAGTCTCTCCTACGAGCAGTACTTC
D gene: TRBD1; V gene: TRBV7-9; clone size: .; J gene: TRBJ1-5; CDR3 protein: CASSLGQGDWSDQPQHF; CDR3 DNA: TGTGCCAGCAGCTTAGGGCAGGGGGACTGGTCTGATCAGCCCCAGCATTTT
D gene: TRBD2; V gene: TRBV11-2; clone size: once; J gene: TRBJ2-7; CDR3 protein: CASSRGRGGRSYEQYF; CDR3 DNA: TGTGCCAGCAGCCGCGGACGGGGCGGGAGGTCCTACGAGCAGTACTTC
D gene: TRBD1; V gene: TRBV27; clone size: .; J gene: TRBJ2-3; CDR3 protein: CASSQDRGGTDTQYF; CDR3 DNA: TGTGCCAGCAGTCAAGACAGGGGGGGTACAGATACGCAGTATTTT
D gene: .; V gene: TRBV21-1; clone size: .; J gene: TRBJ1-2; CDR3 protein: CASSKRTPGSHYGYTF; CDR3 DNA: TGTGCCAGCAGCAAGCGTACGCCAGGTTCCCACTATGGCTACACCTTC
D gene: .; V gene: TRBV4-1; clone size: .; J gene: TRBJ2-5; CDR3 protein: CASSQDSRVQETQYF; CDR3 DNA: TGCGCCAGCAGCCAAGATAGCAGGGTCCAAGAGACCCAGTACTTC
D gene: TRBD2; V gene: TRBV11-2; clone size: .; J gene: TRBJ2-1; CDR3 protein: CASSYPGVGGSSYNEQFF; CDR3 DNA: TGTGCCAGCAGTTACCCCGGTGTGGGCGGGAGCTCCTACAATGAGCAGTTCTTC
D gene: .; V gene: TRBV10-2; clone size: .; J gene: TRBJ1-2; CDR3 protein: CASSEGRSSGEHGYTF; CDR3 DNA: TGCGCCAGCAGTGAAGGTCGGTCTTCAGGGGAACATGGCTACACCTTC
D gene: .; V gene: TRBV5-4; clone size: once; J gene: TRBJ1-2; CDR3 protein: CASSFPGAVGYTF; CDR3 DNA: TGTGCCAGCAGCTTTCCAGGGGCTGTTGGCTACACCTTC